Described below is a single T cell receptor beta chain sequence and its context. One entry per CDR3 protein results from TCRdb running MiXCR on the RACE reads. The sample includes about 190,000 distinct CDR3 sequences, roughly a quarter of them seen just once. The V end lost 8 bases, the J end lost 0 bases, and 13 bases lay between the germline ends. CDR3 size: 14 residues. Per germline, CDR1 MDHEN and CDR2 SYDVKM. This record comes from a study of human T cells and chemical hapten exposure. Study background: Upper-back patch tests with 0.01% DPC were read at 6 days.

Time point in this sample: patch test 3, about 24 weeks after DPC sensitization. The treatment is: therapeutic diphenylcyclopropenone sensitization with weekly scalp DPC. The rearrangement links TRBV28 to TRBJ1-1; perhaps TRBD1 as D (5 bases). The TCR comes from a woman between 40 and 50 years old with alopecia areata. Some clones in this sample may be carry-over from other donors' samples. Specimen: whole blood, collected in connection with sensitization to the hapten diphenylcyclopropenone (DPC). The CDR3 protein is CASGLPTVNTEAFF. As DNA, the CDR3 is TGTGCCAGCGGTCTCCCGACAGTGAACACTGAAGCTTTCTTT.